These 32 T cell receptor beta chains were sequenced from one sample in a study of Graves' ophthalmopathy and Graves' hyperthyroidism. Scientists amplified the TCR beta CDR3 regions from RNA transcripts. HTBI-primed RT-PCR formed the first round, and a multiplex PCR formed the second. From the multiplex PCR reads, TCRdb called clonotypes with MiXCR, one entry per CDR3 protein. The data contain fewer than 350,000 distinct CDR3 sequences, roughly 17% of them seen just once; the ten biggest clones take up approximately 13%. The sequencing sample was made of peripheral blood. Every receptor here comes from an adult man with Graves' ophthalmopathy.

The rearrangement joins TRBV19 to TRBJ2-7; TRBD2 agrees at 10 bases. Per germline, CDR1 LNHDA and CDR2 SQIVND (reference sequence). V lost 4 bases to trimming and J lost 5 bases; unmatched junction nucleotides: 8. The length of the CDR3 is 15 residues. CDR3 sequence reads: CASSNPGLATDEQYF. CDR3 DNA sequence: TGTGCCAGTAGTAACCCGGGACTAGCGACCGACGAGCAGTACTTC.

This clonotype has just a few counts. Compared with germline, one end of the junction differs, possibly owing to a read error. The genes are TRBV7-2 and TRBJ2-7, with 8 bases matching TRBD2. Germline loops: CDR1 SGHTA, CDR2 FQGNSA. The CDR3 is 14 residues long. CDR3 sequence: CASSRISGAYEQSF. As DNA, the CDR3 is TGTGCCAGCAGCAGGATTAGCGGGGCCTACGAGCAGTCCTTC.

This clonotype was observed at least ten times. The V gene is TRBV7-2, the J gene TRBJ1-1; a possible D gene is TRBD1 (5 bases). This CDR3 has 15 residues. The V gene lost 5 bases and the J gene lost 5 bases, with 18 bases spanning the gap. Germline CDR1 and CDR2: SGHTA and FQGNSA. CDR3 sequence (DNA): TGTGCCAGCAGCCCCCAGTCCGGGGGAGGGACTGAAGCTTTCTTT. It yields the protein CASSPQSGGGTEAFF.

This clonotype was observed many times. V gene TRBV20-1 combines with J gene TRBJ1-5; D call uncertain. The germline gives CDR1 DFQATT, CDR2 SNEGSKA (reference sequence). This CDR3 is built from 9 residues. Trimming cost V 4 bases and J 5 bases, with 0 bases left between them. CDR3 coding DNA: TGCAGTGCTAATCAGCCCCAGCATTTT. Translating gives CSANQPQHF.

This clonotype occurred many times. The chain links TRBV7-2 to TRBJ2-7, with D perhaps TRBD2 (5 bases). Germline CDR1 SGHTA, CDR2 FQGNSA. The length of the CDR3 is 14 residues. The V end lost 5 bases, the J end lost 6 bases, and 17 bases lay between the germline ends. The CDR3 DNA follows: TGTGCCAGCAGCCGGGAACCGACCAGCGGCGAGCAGTACTTC. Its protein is CASSREPTSGEQYF.

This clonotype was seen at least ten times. The chain's CDR3 is CASSFTGTRDWETQYF. The CDR3 bases are TGTGCCAGCAGCTTTACCGGGACTCGGGACTGGGAGACCCAGTACTTC. The J gene is TRBJ2-5, the V gene TRBV7-9, with D perhaps matching TRBD2 (6 bases). Per germline, CDR1 SEHNR and CDR2 FQNEAQ (reference sequence). This CDR3 contains 16 residues. Trimming took off 3 bases at V and 5 bases at J, with 19 bases between the two ends.

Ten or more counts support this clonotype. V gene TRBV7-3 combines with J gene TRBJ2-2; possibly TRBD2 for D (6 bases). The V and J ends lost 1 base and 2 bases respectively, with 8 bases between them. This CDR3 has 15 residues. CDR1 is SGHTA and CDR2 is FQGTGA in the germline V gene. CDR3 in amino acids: CASSLIGGNTGELFF. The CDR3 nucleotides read TGTGCCAGCAGCTTAATCGGGGGAAACACCGGGGAGCTGTTTTTT.

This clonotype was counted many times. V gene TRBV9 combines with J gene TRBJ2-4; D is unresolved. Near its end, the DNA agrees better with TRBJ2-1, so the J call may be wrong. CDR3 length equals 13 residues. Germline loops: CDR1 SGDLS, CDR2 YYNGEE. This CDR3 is CASSAMSSDRQFF. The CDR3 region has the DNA TGTGCCAGCAGCGCCATGTCATCCGATCGGCAGTTCTTC.

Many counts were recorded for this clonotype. CDR3 bases: TGTGCCAGCAGTTTCGAGGACAGGAGTCAAGAGACCCAGTACTTC. This codes for CASSFEDRSQETQYF. This sequence joins TRBV6-6 and TRBJ2-5; the match to TRBD1 covers 7 bases. The CDR3 is 15 residues long. With 4 bases clipped from V and 2 bases from J, the junction kept 7 bases outside the gene matches. CDR1 and CDR2 from the germline V gene are MNHNY and SVGAGI (reference sequence).

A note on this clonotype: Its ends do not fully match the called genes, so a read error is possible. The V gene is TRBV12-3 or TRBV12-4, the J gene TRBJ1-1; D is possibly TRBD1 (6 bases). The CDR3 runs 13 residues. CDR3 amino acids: CASSLAGGTEASF. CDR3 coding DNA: TGTGCCAGCAGTTTAGCAGGGGGGACTGAAGCTTCCTTT.

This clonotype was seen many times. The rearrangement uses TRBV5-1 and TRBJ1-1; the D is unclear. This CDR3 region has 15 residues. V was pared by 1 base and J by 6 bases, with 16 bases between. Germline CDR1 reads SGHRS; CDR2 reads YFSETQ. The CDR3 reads CASSLLPGGSAEAFF. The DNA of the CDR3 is TGCGCCAGCAGCTTGCTTCCGGGCGGGAGCGCTGAAGCTTTCTTT.

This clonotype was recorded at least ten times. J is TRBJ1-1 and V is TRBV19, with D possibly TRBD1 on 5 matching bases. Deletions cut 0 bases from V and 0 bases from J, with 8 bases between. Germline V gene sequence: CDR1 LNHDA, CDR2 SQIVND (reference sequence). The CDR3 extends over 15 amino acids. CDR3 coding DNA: TGTGCCAGTAGTATAGAGGAGGGGATGAACACTGAAGCTTTCTTT. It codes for CASSIEEGMNTEAFF.

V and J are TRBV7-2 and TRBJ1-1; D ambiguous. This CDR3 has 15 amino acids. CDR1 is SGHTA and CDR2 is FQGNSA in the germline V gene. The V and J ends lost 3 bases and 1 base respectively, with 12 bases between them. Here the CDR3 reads CASSFEGWRNTEAFF. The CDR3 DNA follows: TGTGCCAGCAGCTTTGAAGGATGGAGGAACACTGAAGCTTTCTTT.

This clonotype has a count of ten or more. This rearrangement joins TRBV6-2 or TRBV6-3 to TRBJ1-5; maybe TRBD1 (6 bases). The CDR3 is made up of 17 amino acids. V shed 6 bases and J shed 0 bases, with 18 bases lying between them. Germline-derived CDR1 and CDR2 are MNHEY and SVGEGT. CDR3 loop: CASRRPDSPYSNQPQHF. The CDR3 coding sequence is TGTGCCAGCAGAAGACCGGACAGCCCCTATAGCAATCAGCCCCAGCATTTT.

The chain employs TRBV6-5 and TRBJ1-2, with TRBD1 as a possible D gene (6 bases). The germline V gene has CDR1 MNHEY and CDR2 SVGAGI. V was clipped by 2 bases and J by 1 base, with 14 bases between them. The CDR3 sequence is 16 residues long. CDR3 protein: CASSYPGVKVNYGYTF. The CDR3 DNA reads TGTGCCAGCAGTTACCCAGGGGTTAAGGTTAACTATGGCTACACCTTC.

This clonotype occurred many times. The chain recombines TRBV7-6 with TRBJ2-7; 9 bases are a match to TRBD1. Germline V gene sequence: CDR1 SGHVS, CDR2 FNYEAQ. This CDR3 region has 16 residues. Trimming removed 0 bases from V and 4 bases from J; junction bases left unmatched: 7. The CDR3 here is CASSLALGGQGYEQYF. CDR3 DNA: TGTGCCAGCAGCTTAGCGTTGGGGGGACAGGGTTACGAGCAGTACTTC.

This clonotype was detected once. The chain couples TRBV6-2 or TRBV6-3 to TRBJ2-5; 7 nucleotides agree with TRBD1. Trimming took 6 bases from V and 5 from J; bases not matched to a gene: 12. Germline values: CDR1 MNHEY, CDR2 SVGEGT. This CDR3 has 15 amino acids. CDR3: CASSAMDRHSETQYF. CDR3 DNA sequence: TGTGCCAGCAGCGCGATGGACAGGCACTCGGAGACCCAGTACTTC.

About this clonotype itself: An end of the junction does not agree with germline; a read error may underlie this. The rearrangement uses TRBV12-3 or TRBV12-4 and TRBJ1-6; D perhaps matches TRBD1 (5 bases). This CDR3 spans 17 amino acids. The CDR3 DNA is TGTGCCAGCAGTTTAAGTAGCAGGGATAGTTATACTTCACCCCTCCACTTT. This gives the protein CASSLSSRDSYTSPLHF.

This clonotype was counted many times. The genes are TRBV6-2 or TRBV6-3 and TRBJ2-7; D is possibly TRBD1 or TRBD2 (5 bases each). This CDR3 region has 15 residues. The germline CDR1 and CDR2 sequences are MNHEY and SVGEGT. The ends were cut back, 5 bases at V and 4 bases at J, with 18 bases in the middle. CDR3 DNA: TGTGCCAGCAGTAGCTACGGGACGGCCGGGTACGAGCAGTACTTC. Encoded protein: CASSSYGTAGYEQYF.

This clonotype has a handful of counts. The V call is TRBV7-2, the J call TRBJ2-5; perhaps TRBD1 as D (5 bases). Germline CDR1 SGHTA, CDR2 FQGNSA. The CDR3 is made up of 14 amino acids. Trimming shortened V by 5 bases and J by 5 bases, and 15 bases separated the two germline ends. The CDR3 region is CASSLQVGRETQYF. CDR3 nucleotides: TGTGCCAGCAGCCTACAGGTCGGGCGGGAGACCCAGTACTTC.

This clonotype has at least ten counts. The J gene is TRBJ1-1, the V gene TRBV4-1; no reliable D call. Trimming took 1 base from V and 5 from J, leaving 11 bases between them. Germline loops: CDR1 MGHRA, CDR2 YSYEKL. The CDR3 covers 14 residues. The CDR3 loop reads CASSQARAGTEAFF. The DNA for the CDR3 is TGCGCCAGCAGCCAAGCCCGGGCCGGTACTGAAGCTTTCTTT.

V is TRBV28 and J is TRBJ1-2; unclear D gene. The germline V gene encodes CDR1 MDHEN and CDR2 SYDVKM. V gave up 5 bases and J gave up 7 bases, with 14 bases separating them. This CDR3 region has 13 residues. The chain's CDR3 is CASSPTVHTGYTF. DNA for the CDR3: TGTGCCAGCAGTCCCACTGTCCATACTGGCTACACCTTC.

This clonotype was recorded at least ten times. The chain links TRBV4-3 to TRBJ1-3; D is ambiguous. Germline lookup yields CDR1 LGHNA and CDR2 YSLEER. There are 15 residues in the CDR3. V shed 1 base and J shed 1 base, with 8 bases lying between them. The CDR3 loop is CASSQALVSGNTIYF. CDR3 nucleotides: TGCGCCAGCAGCCAAGCTCTGGTTTCTGGAAACACCATATATTTT.

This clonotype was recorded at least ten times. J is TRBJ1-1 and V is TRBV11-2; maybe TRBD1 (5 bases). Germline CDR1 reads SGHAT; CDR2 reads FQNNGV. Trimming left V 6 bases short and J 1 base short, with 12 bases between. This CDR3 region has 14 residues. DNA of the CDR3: TGTGCCAGCAGAAGAACGGGGGAGAACACTGAAGCTTTCTTT. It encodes CASRRTGENTEAFF.

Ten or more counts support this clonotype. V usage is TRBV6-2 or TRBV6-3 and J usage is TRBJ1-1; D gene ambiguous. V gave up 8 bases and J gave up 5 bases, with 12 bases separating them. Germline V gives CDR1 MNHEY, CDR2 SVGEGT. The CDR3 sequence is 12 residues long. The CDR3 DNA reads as TGTGCCAGCGAGGACCCCGGGACTGAAGCTTTCTTT. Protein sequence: CASEDPGTEAFF.

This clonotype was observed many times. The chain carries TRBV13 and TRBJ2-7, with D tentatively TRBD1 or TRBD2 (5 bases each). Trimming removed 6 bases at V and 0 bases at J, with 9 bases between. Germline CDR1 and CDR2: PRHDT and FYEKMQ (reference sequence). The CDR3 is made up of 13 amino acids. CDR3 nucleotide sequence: TGTGCCAGCAGGGGGACGTCCTCCTACGAGCAGTACTTC. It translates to CASRGTSSYEQYF.

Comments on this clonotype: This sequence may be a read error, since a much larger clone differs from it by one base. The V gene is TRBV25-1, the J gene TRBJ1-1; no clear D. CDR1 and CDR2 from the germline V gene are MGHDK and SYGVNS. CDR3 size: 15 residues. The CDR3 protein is CDSSEYSQKNTEAFF. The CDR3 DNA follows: TGTGACAGCAGTGAATATAGCCAAAAGAACACTGAAGCTTTCTTT.

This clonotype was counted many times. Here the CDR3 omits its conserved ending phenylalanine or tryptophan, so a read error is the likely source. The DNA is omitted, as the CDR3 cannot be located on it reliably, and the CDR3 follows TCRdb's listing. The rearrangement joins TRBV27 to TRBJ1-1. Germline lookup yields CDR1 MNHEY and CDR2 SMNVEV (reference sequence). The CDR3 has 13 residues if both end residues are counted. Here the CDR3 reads CASSSNYGPALFL.

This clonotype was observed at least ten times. CDR3 protein: CASSFGTIPQETQYF. The DNA of the CDR3 is TGTGCCAGCAGTTTCGGGACTATTCCCCAAGAGACCCAGTACTTC. This rearrangement joins TRBV12-3 or TRBV12-4 to TRBJ2-5, with 7 bases lining up with TRBD2. The J segment lost 1 base and the V segment lost 3 bases, leaving 5 bases of the junction unmatched. This CDR3 is built from 15 residues.

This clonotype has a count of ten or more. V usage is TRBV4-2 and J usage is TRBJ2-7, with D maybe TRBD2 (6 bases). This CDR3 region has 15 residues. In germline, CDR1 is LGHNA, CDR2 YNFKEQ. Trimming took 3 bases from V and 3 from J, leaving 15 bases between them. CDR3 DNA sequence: TGTGCCAGCAGCCAGGCCGGGACTGCCGACTACGAGCAGTACTTC. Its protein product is CASSQAGTADYEQYF.

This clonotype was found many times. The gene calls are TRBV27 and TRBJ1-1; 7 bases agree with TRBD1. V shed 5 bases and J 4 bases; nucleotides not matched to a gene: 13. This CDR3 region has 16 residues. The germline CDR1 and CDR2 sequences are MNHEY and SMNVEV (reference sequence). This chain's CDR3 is CASSPTGNAESTEAFF. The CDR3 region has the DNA TGTGCCAGCAGTCCGACAGGGAATGCGGAGAGCACTGAAGCTTTCTTT.

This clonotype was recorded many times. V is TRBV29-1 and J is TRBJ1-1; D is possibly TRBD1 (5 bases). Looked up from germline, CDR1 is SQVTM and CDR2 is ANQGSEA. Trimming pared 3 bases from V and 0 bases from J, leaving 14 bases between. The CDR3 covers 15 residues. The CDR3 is CSVDEGRQMNTEAFF. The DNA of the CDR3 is TGCAGCGTTGATGAGGGGAGACAAATGAACACTGAAGCTTTCTTT.